This T cell receptor (beta chain) was recovered during a study of patients and donors after allogeneic stem cell transplantation. The CDR3 has 17 amino acids. Looked up from germline, CDR1 is LGHNA and CDR2 is YNFKEQ. The V gene lost 4 bases and the J gene lost 4 bases, with 19 bases spanning the gap. TCRdb processed the RT-PCR reads anew with MiXCR; each CDR3 protein has one entry. The table lists around 70,000 distinct CDR3 sequences, approximately 26% of them singletons. The V and J genes are TRBV4-2 and TRBJ2-2; tentatively, D is TRBD1 or TRBD2 (7 bases each). This TCR came from a human donor who was either an allogeneic HSCT recipient or a stem cell or donor lymphocyte infusion donor (not recorded which). It is not recorded whose cells these are; they may come from a transplant donor. Material for sequencing was blood, either unsorted or a sorted T cell fraction (not recorded which). The CDR3 loop reads CASSPLTGRGPTGELFF. DNA for the CDR3: TGTGCCAGCAGCCCCTTGACAGGGAGGGGGCCCACCGGGGAGCTGTTTTTT.